This section outlines one T cell receptor beta chain sequence together with its context. Its antigen is as yet unknown. Looked up from germline, CDR1 is KGHDR and CDR2 is SFDVKD. This CDR3 comprises 15 residues. Trimming removed 5 bases at V and 2 bases at J, with 13 bases between. The data originate from a study of identical twins. General study points: Beta out-of-frame sequences showed weaker excess twin sharing. A lower insertion count was a feature of abundant cord blood beta clonotypes, with no such feature in memory repertoires. Twin pairs' shared out-of-frame alpha sequences were enriched in low generation probability.

Unique molecular identifiers were present on the cDNA, which also gained a universal primer site by template switching. Each CDR3 protein is one row after TCRdb ran MiXCR on the 5' RACE reads. The sample has roughly 290,000 distinct CDR3 sequences, around 9.7% seen once; the top ten hold approximately 6.6%. This sample was also put to use in a study of yellow fever vaccine responses in identical twins.

The sequence was obtained from a woman in her late teens or twenties in good health. What was sequenced was CD8+ T cells sorted from blood. The rearrangement links TRBV24-1 to TRBJ2-3; no reliable D call. As DNA, the CDR3 is TGTGCCACCAGTGCCGGGCGGACCTCCACAGATACGCAGTATTTT. Its translation: CATSAGRTSTDTQYF.